This T cell receptor beta chain emerged from a study of T-cell reconstitution after alpha-beta-depleted transplantation in children. The V gene's germline CDR1 is MNHNS and CDR2 SASEGT. CDR3 length: 17 residues. V gave up 7 bases and J gave up 4 bases; unmatched junction bases: 16. Molecular barcoding with unique molecular identifiers was used for the TCRbeta library. From the PCR reads, TCRdb called clonotypes with MiXCR, one entry per CDR3 protein. The sample has about 500,000 distinct CDR3 sequences, about 33% seen once. V is TRBV6-1 and J is TRBJ1-2, with TRBD1 matching 9 bases. Here the sequenced sample was PBMCs from the stem cell graft donor, taken from the stem cell graft. This sequence was found in a human donor who donated a stem cell graft to a child with aplastic anemia. The CDR3 DNA sequence: TGTGCCAGCACCAAGGGGGCCACAGGGGGCGTCCGCTATGGCTACACCTTC. It encodes CASTKGATGGVRYGYTF.